This T cell receptor (beta chain) was identified during a study of blood T cell repertoires in COVID-19. Assay: immunoSEQ multiplex PCR; the TCRdb copy retains only in-frame clones and omits some. The table lists over 450,000 clones, 89% of them singletons. The V segment lost 1 base and the J segment 2 bases; nucleotides outside the gene matches: 5. Germline-derived CDR1 and CDR2 are SNHLY and FYNNEI. The CDR3 runs to 16 residues. The material sequenced was peripheral blood. The chain has TRBV2 and TRBJ1-3, with 7 bases lining up with TRBD1. This sequence was found in a man aged 18 to 30 with COVID-19, enrolled during active disease. Here the CDR3 DNA reads TGTGCCAGCAGTGAAGGACAGGGCTTGACTGGAAACACCATATATTTT. Amino acids: CASSEGQGLTGNTIYF.